This T cell receptor (beta chain) is drawn from a study of T cells in Graves' hyperthyroidism and ophthalmopathy (dated by TCRdb to between 2019 and 2020). With respect to the entire study: Peripheral blood samples were taken at the time of initial diagnosis, prior to any treatment. TCR Vbeta CDR3 sequencing of 135 peripheral blood samples (under 45 ophthalmopathy, about 74 hyperthyroidism and approximately 17 progressor patients) is reported in the paper. After blood sampling, hyperthyroidism patients were treated with methimazole at a starting dose of 30 mg daily, and ophthalmopathy patients were treated with high-dose intravenous methylprednisolone. Prospective prediction of ophthalmopathy was tested in an independent validation cohort of 18 to 20 hyperthyroidism patients and 15 to 17 patients who later progressed to ophthalmopathy. A discovery cohort of about 95 patients, approximately 45 with Graves' ophthalmopathy and fewer than 65 with stable Graves' hyperthyroidism, was used to find distinguishing TCR V-J signatures. The roughly 100 discovery patients were divided at random into training and test sets in a 7:3 ratio. In addition, the study compared T-cell repertoires in thyroid tissue and in blood from several Graves' hyperthyroidism patients. Here is what the overall study found, with its caveats: In cross-validation, a model built on a 13 V-J signature told ophthalmopathy apart from stable hyperthyroidism with approximately 90% sensitivity and about 81% specificity, and in testing the same model reached 80%/75%. Sample size was not statistically predetermined, and blinding of investigators to group allocation was not performed. Most expanded thyroid clonotypes (frequency above 0.001) were also detected in blood, suggesting blood repertoires may reflect thyroid immune responses. During validation, the model predicted progression to ophthalmopathy a median of about 6.3 months ahead of onset, with more than 55% sensitivity and 72.22% specificity.

V is cut back by 4 bases and J by 3 bases, with 5 bases in the junction unmatched. From the germline V gene (reference sequence), CDR1 is LNHDA and CDR2 is SQIVND. Taken from cysteine to phenylalanine, the CDR3 has 14 residues. Of the read, only the CDR3 DNA is kept; its 42 bases are in frame from base 1. Hyperthyroidism patients were aged 18 to 65 years and newly diagnosed, with disease duration of less than 2 months. The study excluded patients with uncontrolled infections, other autoimmune diseases, pregnancy or lactation. Clinical symptoms, serum thyroxine and TRAb, thyroid ultrasound, and orbital computed tomography formed the basis for the diagnoses. Blood from progressor patients was collected at the time of first diagnosis with hyperthyroidism, before any ophthalmopathy symptoms had appeared. PBMCs were separated from under 11 ml of fresh peripheral blood using Ficoll-Paque density gradient centrifugation. Progressor patients were defined as those initially diagnosed with Graves' hyperthyroidism in whom ophthalmopathy developed during follow-up. Total RNA was extracted with Trizol reagent, and quality was checked on an Agilent 2100 Bioanalyzer.

About this clonotype itself: Its antigen has not been determined. No clone much larger than this one lies a single base away; base qualities are absent.

Amplification of TCR beta CDR3 regions was carried out from RNA transcripts. The TCR CDR3 was subjected to a first round of RT-PCR using the HTBI primer set and the Qiagen OneStep RT-PCR kit. The libraries were constructed in a second round of multiplex PCR and then size-selected and purified. Paired-end sequencing of the libraries was performed with 100 bp reads on an Illumina HiSeq2000. For the original study's pipeline: Raw data were processed with SOAPnuke, discarding reads with adapters, uncalled bases, mean Phred below 15, or no exact constant-primer or identifier match. COPE v1.2.5 was used to merge high-quality paired reads, and clonotypes were defined as unique nucleotide sequences. MiTCR v1.1 was used to align the clonotypes against IMGT TRBV, TRBD and TRBJ reference segments. Analysis was restricted to V-J combinations with a frequency above 0.0001, which covered about 99% of repertoires. The TCS score was defined as F50 (clonal expansion) divided by E x V (chaos), with BLOSUM62-based TCRdist calculated between CDR3 peptides within each V-J. Welch's t-statistics and random forest reduced roughly 530 V-J features to 10 to 15, which were used in a naive Bayes classifier (R e1071). The public reads were quality trimmed at Q25 with fastp and then assembled into clones with MiXCR by TCRdb, keeping productive beta chains. CDR3 protein duplicates are merged, each entry listing the most common genes and DNA. In this record, the V and J calls reflect TCRdb's handling and not the investigators' own analysis. For this sample there are under 350,000 distinct CDR3 sequences; less than 30% appear just once. The top ten hold around 28% of the sample.

Here the chain combines TRBV19 and TRBJ2-5, with 7 bases in between that match TRBD1. This clonotype originated in a middle-aged man with Graves' hyperthyroidism that later progressed to Graves' ophthalmopathy. Sample: blood. The CDR3 here reads CASSRVTGEETQYF. The bases read TGTGCCAGTAGTAGGGTAACAGGGGAAGAGACCCAGTACTTC.